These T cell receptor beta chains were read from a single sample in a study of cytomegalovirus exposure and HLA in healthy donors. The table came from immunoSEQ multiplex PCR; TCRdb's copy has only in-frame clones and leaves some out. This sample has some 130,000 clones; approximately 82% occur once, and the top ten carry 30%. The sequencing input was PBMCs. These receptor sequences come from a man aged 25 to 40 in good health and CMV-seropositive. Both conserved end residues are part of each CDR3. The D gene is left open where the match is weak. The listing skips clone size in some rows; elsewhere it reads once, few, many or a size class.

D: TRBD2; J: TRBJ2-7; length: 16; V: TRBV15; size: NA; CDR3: CATSRRRTSGGTLLYF; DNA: TGTGCCACCAGCAGACGACGGACTAGCGGGGGGACACTCCTGTACTTC
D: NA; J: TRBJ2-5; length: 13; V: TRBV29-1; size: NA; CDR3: CSVEEDTQETQYF; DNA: TGCAGCGTTGAAGAAGACACTCAAGAGACCCAGTACTTC
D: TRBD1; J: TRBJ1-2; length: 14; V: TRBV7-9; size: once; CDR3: CASEGADLNYGYTF; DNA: TGTGCCAGCGAGGGGGCCGACCTGAACTATGGCTACACCTTC
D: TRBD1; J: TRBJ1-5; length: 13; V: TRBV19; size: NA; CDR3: CASSDRGGQPQHF; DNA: TGTGCCAGTAGTGACAGGGGAGGGCAGCCCCAGCATTTT
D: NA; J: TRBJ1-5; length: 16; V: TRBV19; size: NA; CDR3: CASMLEHLRSNQPQHF; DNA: TGTGCCAGTATGTTAGAGCACCTTCGTAGCAATCAGCCCCAGCATTTT
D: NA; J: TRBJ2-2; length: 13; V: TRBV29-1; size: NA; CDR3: CSVARANTGELFF; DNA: TGCAGCGTTGCGAGGGCCAACACCGGGGAGCTGTTTTTT
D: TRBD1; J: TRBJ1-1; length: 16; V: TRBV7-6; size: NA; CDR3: CASSLAWTGGNTEAFF; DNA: TGTGCCAGCAGCTTAGCGTGGACAGGGGGGAACACTGAAGCTTTCTTT
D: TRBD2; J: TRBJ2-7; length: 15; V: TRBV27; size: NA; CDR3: CASSSLAGRGYEQYF; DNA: TGTGCCAGCAGTTCTCTAGCGGGGCGTGGGTACGAGCAGTACTTC
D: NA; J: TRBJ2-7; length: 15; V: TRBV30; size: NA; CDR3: CAWSVPPAGTYEQYF; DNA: TGTGCCTGGAGTGTTCCCCCCGCAGGGACCTACGAGCAGTACTTC
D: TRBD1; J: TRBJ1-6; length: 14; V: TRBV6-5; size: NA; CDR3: CASSYGQGNSPLHF; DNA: TGTGCCAGCAGTTACGGACAGGGCAATTCACCCCTCCACTTT
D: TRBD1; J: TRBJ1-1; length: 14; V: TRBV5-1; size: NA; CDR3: CASSQRPGGTEAFF; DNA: TGCGCCAGCAGCCAACGACCAGGGGGGACTGAAGCTTTCTTT
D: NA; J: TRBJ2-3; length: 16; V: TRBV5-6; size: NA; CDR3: CASSSLYGSGTDTQYF; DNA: TGTGCCAGCAGCTCCCTTTACGGGAGTGGCACAGATACGCAGTATTTT
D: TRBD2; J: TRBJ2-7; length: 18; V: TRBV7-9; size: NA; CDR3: CASSFAALAGDSFGGQYF; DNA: TGTGCCAGCAGCTTCGCGGCGCTAGCGGGAGACTCCTTCGGCGGGCAGTACTTC
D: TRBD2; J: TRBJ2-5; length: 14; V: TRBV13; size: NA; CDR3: CASSPLGGKETQYF; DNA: TGTGCCAGCAGCCCCCTGGGAGGGAAGGAGACCCAGTACTTC
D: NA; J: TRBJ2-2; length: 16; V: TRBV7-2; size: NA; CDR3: CASSFVSTGTPGELFF; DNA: TGTGCCAGCAGCTTTGTTTCCACAGGGACACCCGGGGAGCTGTTTTTT
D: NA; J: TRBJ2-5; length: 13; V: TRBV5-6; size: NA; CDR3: CASSLGRRETQYF; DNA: TGTGCCAGCAGCTTGGGTAGGCGGGAGACCCAGTACTTC
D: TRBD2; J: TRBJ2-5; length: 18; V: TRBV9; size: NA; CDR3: CASSVGTSGGPTSETQYF; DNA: TGTGCCAGCAGCGTAGGGACTAGCGGGGGGCCCACCTCGGAGACCCAGTACTTC
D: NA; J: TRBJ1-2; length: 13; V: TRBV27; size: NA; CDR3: CASSPTGLPGYTF; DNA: TGTGCCAGCAGCCCGACAGGTCTTCCTGGCTACACCTTC
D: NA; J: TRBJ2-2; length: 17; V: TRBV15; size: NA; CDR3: CATSRERDSTNTGELFF; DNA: TGTGCCACCAGCAGAGAAAGGGACTCCACGAACACCGGGGAGCTGTTTTTT
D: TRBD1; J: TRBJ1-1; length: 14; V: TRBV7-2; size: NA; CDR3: CASSPRTGSLEAFF; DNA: TGTGCCAGCAGCCCTAGGACAGGGAGCCTTGAAGCTTTCTTT
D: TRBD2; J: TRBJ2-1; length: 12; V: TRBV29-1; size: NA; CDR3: CSVYMWGGEQFF; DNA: TGCAGCGTCTATATGTGGGGAGGGGAGCAGTTCTTC
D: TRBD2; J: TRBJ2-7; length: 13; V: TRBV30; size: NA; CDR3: CASSGLQRDEQYF; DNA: TGTGCCTCGTCGGGACTACAAAGGGACGAGCAGTACTTC
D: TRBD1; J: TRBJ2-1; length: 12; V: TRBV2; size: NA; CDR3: CASKQGAGEQFF; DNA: TGTGCCAGCAAACAGGGGGCAGGTGAGCAGTTCTTC
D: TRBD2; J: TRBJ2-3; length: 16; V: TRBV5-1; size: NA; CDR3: CASSLEPSGVTDTQYF; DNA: TGCGCCAGCAGCTTGGAGCCTAGCGGGGTCACAGATACGCAGTATTTT
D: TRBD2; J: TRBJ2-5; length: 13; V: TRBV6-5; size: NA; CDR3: CASRTSGRETQYF; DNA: TGTGCCAGTCGAACTAGCGGGAGGGAGACCCAGTACTTC
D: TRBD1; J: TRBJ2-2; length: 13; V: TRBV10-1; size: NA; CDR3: CASKGQGIGELFF; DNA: TGCGCCAGCAAGGGACAGGGGATCGGGGAGCTGTTTTTT
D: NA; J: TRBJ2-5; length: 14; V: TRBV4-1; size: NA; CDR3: CASSQGRGGGTQYF; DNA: TGCGCCAGCAGCCAAGGGAGAGGGGGGGGGACCCAGTACTTC
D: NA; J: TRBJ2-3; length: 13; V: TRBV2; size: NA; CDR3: CASSHSRTDTQYF; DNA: TGTGCCAGCAGCCACTCCCGCACAGATACGCAGTATTTT
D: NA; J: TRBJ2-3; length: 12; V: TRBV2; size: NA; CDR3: CASKQITDTQYF; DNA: TGTGCCAGCAAACAAATCACAGATACGCAGTATTTT
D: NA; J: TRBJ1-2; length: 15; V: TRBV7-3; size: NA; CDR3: CASSSGQLANYGYTF; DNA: TGTGCCAGCAGCTCCGGACAGCTAGCTAACTATGGCTACACCTTC
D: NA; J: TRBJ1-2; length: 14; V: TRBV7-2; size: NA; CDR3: CASSLNRVDYGYTF; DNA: TGTGCCAGCAGCCTCAACAGGGTTGACTATGGCTACACCTTC
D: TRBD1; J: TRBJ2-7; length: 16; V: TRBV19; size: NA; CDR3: CASSITGTGDSYEQYF; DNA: TGTGCCAGTAGTATTACCGGGACAGGGGACTCCTACGAGCAGTACTTC
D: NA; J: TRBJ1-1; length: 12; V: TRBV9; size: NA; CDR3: CASSAGNTEAFF; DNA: TGTGCCAGCAGCGCAGGTAACACTGAAGCTTTCTTT
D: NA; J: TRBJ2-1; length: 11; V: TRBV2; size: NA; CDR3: CATQPYNEQFF; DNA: TGTGCCACACAGCCTTACAATGAGCAGTTCTTC
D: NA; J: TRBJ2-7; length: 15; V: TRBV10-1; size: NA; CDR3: CAREGGAGGSYEQYF; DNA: TGCGCCAGGGAGGGGGGAGCAGGGGGTTCCTACGAGCAGTACTTC
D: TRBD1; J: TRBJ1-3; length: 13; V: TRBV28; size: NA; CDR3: CAMGGQGSNTIYF; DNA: TGTGCCATGGGGGGACAGGGTTCCAACACCATATATTTT
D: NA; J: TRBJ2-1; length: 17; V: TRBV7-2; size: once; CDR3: CASSPPRISIGYNEQFF; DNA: TGTGCCAGCAGCCCACCCCGAATCTCGATCGGCTACAATGAGCAGTTCTTC
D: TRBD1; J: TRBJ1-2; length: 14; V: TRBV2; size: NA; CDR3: CASSGAATGYGYTF; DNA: TGTGCCAGCAGTGGAGCCGCGACAGGGTATGGCTACACCTTC
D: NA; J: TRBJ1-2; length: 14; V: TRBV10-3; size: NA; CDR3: CATQPPGAGYGYTF; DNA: TGTGCCACACAACCCCCGGGCGCGGGGTATGGCTACACCTTC
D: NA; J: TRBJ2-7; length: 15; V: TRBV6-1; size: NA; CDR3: CASSDNSDSSYEQYF; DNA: TGTGCCAGCAGTGATAACAGTGACAGCTCCTACGAGCAGTACTTC
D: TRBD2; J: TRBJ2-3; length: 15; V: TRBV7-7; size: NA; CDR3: CASSLTSGGADTQYF; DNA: TGTGCCAGCAGCTTAACTAGCGGGGGTGCTGATACGCAGTATTTT
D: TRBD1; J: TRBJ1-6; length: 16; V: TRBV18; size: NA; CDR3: CASSLSGQTYNSPLHF; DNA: TGTGCCAGCTCACTTTCGGGACAGACCTATAATTCACCCCTCCACTTT
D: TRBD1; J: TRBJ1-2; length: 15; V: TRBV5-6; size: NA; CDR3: CASSLGDRSSRGYTF; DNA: TGTGCCAGCAGCTTGGGGGACAGGTCTTCGAGGGGCTACACCTTC
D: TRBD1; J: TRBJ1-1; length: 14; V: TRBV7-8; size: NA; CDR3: CASSRPGQRAEAFF; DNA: TGTGCCAGCAGCAGACCGGGACAGAGGGCTGAAGCTTTCTTT
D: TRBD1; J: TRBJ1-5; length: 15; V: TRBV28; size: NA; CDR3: CASSRTGNSNQPQHF; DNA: TGTGCCAGCAGTAGGACAGGGAATAGCAATCAGCCCCAGCATTTT
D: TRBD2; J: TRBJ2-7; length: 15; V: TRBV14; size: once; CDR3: CASSRFSGRANEQYF; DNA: TGTGCCAGCAGCCGTTTTAGCGGGAGGGCCAACGAGCAGTACTTC
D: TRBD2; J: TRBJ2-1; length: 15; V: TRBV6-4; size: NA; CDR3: CASSPSGGSYNEQFF; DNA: TGTGCCAGCAGTCCTAGCGGGGGGTCCTACAATGAGCAGTTCTTC
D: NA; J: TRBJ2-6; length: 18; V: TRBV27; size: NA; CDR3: CASSSPSAVISGANVLTF; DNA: TGTGCCAGCAGTTCCCCGAGCGCTGTTATCTCTGGGGCCAACGTCCTGACTTTC